This T cell receptor beta chain was retrieved from a study of blood T cell repertoires in COVID-19 (dated by TCRdb to 2018 to 2020). For the study in its entirety: Samples from collaborators originated in the United States, Italy and Spain and spanned both the acute and convalescent phases of COVID-19. The material from the prospective study consisted of cDNA or gDNA derived from T cells, B-cell-depleted T cells, or PBMCs. Subjects who had been exposed to COVID-19, were actively infected with it, or had recovered from it provided the deeply sampled blood TCRbeta repertoires that made up the dataset. The repertoires were made available in a free public database intended to serve as a resource for research on the immune response to SARS-CoV-2. The samples were drawn from the first 160 participants of the ongoing ImmuneRACE study and from 1,254 subjects provided by 6 global collaborators. Nearly every sample came with metadata listing a de-identified subject ID, COVID-19 status, age in years and sex. Where HLA class I and class II types were available, the types were taken from metadata supplied by the sample provider, not from assay-based typing.

As for this clone: Its antigen is unknown. No per-base quality is available; no much larger clone lies one base away.

The CDR3 spans 15 residues, from the cysteine through the phenylalanine. Only CDR3 DNA remains: 45 bases, in frame from the first base. From a lookup of the germline V gene (reference sequence), CDR1 and CDR2 are MNHEY and SMNVEV. V lost 5 bases and J lost 0 bases; the stretch between them is 10 bases long. Findings and caveats that apply to the study as a whole: The amount of clinical and demographic metadata varied by source and participant and was provided uncurated.

TCRbeta CDR3 regions were amplified from genomic DNA by means of the immunoSEQ Assay, a bias-controlled multiplex PCR. Under the source paper's analysis protocol: The number of nucleated cells in each sample was estimated by amplification of reference gene primers within the assay. To quantify the absolute abundance of each unique TCRbeta CDR3 rearrangement, sequence reads were collapsed and filtered. For each sample, productive Simpson clonality was calculated by taking the square root of Simpson's diversity index across productive rearrangements. TCRdb stores this immuneACCESS table with in-frame sequences only. Part of the clones is absent; in the studies checked, under half of the shortfall reflects unresolved V genes, and no reason is known for the rest. The V and J calls and clone size are taken from that table; D and trimming were inferred from the DNA. The table for this sample lists some 100,000 clones; approximately 80% of them were counted only once. The top ten constitute about 12% of the sample.

Each collaborating institution followed its own protocols to collect whole blood in K2EDTA tubes. Collaborator samples were shipped for TCRbeta analysis as frozen whole blood, isolated PBMCs, or DNA extracted from either sample type. Specimen: peripheral blood. The rearrangement joined TRBV27 to TRBJ1-4; a tentative D call is TRBD1 (5 bases match). The sequence came from a woman in her seventies with acute or convalescent COVID-19. This receptor has the CDR3 CASSDRQSTNEKLFF. The nucleotide sequence reads as follows: TGTGCCAGCAGTGACCGACAGTCAACTAATGAAAAACTGTTTTTT.